A selection of T cell receptor beta chains follows, all from one sample in a study of cytomegalovirus exposure and HLA in healthy donors. Clones were read by immunoSEQ multiplex PCR, and TCRdb kept only the in-frame ones, dropping some. Of under 200,000 clones in the sample, 80% to 90% were seen once. Sequenced sample: PBMCs. The receptors shown here come from a man between 18 and 35 years old in good health and CMV-seropositive. The CDR3 runs from the conserved cysteine through the conserved F or W. Each record gives: CDR3 protein, CDR3 DNA, V gene, clone size, J gene, D gene. The D gene is left open where the match is weak. Clone size appears in some rows only: once, few, many, or a class for an expanded clone.

CDR3aa: CASSGGLAANSPLHF
CDR3nt: TGTGCCAGCAGTGGAGGTCTGGCAGCAAATTCACCCCTCCACTTT
v_gene: TRBV2
abundance: .
j_gene: TRBJ1-6
d_gene: .

CDR3aa: CASSDSASGTQYF
CDR3nt: TGTGCCAGCAGTGACTCTGCCAGCGGTACGCAGTATTTT
v_gene: TRBV6-4
abundance: .
j_gene: TRBJ2-3
d_gene: .

CDR3aa: CASSLLSAGPNEKLFF
CDR3nt: TGTGCCAGCAGTTTATTATCGGCAGGGCCTAATGAAAAACTGTTTTTT
v_gene: TRBV27
abundance: few
j_gene: TRBJ1-4
d_gene: .

CDR3aa: CASSQAYGGSRQTQYF
CDR3nt: TGCGCCAGCAGCCAGGCGTACGGGGGGTCGAGGCAGACCCAGTACTTC
v_gene: TRBV4-1
abundance: .
j_gene: TRBJ2-5
d_gene: TRBD2

CDR3aa: CSAATIEKLFF
CDR3nt: TGCAGTGCTGCGACAATCGAAAAACTGTTTTTT
v_gene: TRBV20-1
abundance: .
j_gene: TRBJ1-4
d_gene: .

CDR3aa: CASSPLGATGGWEQYF
CDR3nt: TGTGCCAGCAGCCCACTGGGGGCTACAGGGGGCTGGGAGCAGTACTTC
v_gene: TRBV7-2
abundance: few
j_gene: TRBJ2-7
d_gene: TRBD1

CDR3aa: CASSQLPGEKLFF
CDR3nt: TGCGCCAGCAGCCAGTTACCAGGGGAAAAACTGTTTTTT
v_gene: TRBV4-3
abundance: once
j_gene: TRBJ1-4
d_gene: .

CDR3aa: CASRQGGHSNQPQHF
CDR3nt: TGTGCCAGCAGACAGGGGGGACATAGCAATCAGCCCCAGCATTTT
v_gene: TRBV28
abundance: .
j_gene: TRBJ1-5
d_gene: TRBD1

CDR3aa: CASSRNAWSRRNSDHEQYF
CDR3nt: TGCGCCAGCAGCCGTAACGCGTGGAGTCGACGGAATAGCGACCACGAGCAGTACTTC
v_gene: TRBV4-1
abundance: once
j_gene: TRBJ2-7
d_gene: .

CDR3aa: CASGQGSDRVDSPLHF
CDR3nt: TGCGCCAGCGGCCAAGGTTCGGACAGGGTGGATTCACCCCTCCACTTT
v_gene: TRBV4-1
abundance: .
j_gene: TRBJ1-6
d_gene: TRBD1

CDR3aa: CASRGQGNNQPQHF
CDR3nt: TGTGCCAGCAGAGGACAGGGGAACAATCAGCCCCAGCATTTT
v_gene: TRBV7-9
abundance: few
j_gene: TRBJ1-5
d_gene: TRBD1

CDR3aa: CASSDLRGGRAEQFF
CDR3nt: TGTGCCAGCAGTGACTTACGGGGGGGCCGAGCTGAGCAGTTCTTC
v_gene: TRBV6-4
abundance: .
j_gene: TRBJ2-1
d_gene: TRBD2

CDR3aa: CASSYGTPNQPQHF
CDR3nt: TGTGCCAGCAGCTACGGGACACCTAATCAGCCCCAGCATTTT
v_gene: TRBV7-9
abundance: few
j_gene: TRBJ1-5
d_gene: .

CDR3aa: CATSRGGQGVLVGTYTF
CDR3nt: TGTGCCACCAGCCGAGGGGGACAGGGAGTTCTGGTGGGAACCTACACCTTC
v_gene: TRBV15
abundance: once
j_gene: TRBJ1-2
d_gene: TRBD1

CDR3aa: CASGPFGQAQNSPLHF
CDR3nt: TGTGCTAGTGGTCCTTTCGGACAGGCCCAAAATTCACCCCTCCACTTT
v_gene: TRBV12-5
abundance: .
j_gene: TRBJ1-6
d_gene: TRBD1

CDR3aa: CASSDQAGGPEDTQYF
CDR3nt: TGTGCCAGCAGTGACCAGGCGGGGGGGCCTGAGGATACGCAGTATTTT
v_gene: TRBV6-4
abundance: .
j_gene: TRBJ2-3
d_gene: TRBD2

CDR3aa: CASSEGQGGTQYF
CDR3nt: TGTGCCAGCAGCGAGGGACAGGGGGGGACCCAGTACTTC
v_gene: TRBV9
abundance: .
j_gene: TRBJ2-5
d_gene: TRBD1

CDR3aa: CASSLKRVPDTQYF
CDR3nt: TGTGCCAGCAGCTTAAAGAGGGTTCCAGATACGCAGTATTTT
v_gene: TRBV7-6
abundance: .
j_gene: TRBJ2-3
d_gene: .

CDR3aa: CASSEFSGTTGNTIYF
CDR3nt: TGTGCCAGCAGTGAATTCTCCGGGACAACTGGAAACACCATATATTTT
v_gene: TRBV25-1
abundance: .
j_gene: TRBJ1-3
d_gene: .

CDR3aa: CASSLGVAGSGTDTQYF
CDR3nt: TGTGCCAGCAGCTTAGGCGTAGCGGGGAGTGGCACAGATACGCAGTATTTT
v_gene: TRBV5-4
abundance: .
j_gene: TRBJ2-3
d_gene: TRBD2

CDR3aa: CASGRQGNEQFF
CDR3nt: TGTGCCAGTGGGAGACAGGGAAATGAGCAGTTCTTC
v_gene: TRBV19
abundance: .
j_gene: TRBJ2-1
d_gene: TRBD1

CDR3aa: CAWSVRSGGVDYQERTQYF
CDR3nt: TGTGCCTGGAGTGTGCGTAGCGGGGGGGTAGACTATCAAGAGCGGACCCAGTACTTC
v_gene: TRBV30
abundance: .
j_gene: TRBJ2-5
d_gene: TRBD2

CDR3aa: CASRMDRGLEQYF
CDR3nt: TGCGCCAGCCGTATGGACAGGGGGCTCGAGCAGTACTTC
v_gene: TRBV5-1
abundance: .
j_gene: TRBJ2-7
d_gene: TRBD1

CDR3aa: CASSLGMETQYF
CDR3nt: TGCGCCAGCAGCTTGGGTATGGAGACCCAGTACTTC
v_gene: TRBV5-1
abundance: .
j_gene: TRBJ2-5
d_gene: .

CDR3aa: CASMIAGGRTGELFF
CDR3nt: TGTGCCAGCATGATAGCGGGGGGGCGTACCGGGGAGCTGTTTTTT
v_gene: TRBV27
abundance: .
j_gene: TRBJ2-2
d_gene: TRBD2

CDR3aa: CASSDRAGGNTIYF
CDR3nt: TGTGCCAGCAGCGACAGGGCTGGAGGAAACACCATATATTTT
v_gene: TRBV7-2
abundance: .
j_gene: TRBJ1-3
d_gene: TRBD1

CDR3aa: CASRPSGGAYNEQFF
CDR3nt: TGCGCCAGCAGACCTAGCGGGGGGGCGTACAATGAGCAGTTCTTC
v_gene: TRBV5-1
abundance: .
j_gene: TRBJ2-1
d_gene: TRBD2

CDR3aa: CASSYSDTQYF
CDR3nt: TGTGCCAGCAGTTATTCGGATACGCAGTATTTT
v_gene: TRBV6-7
abundance: .
j_gene: TRBJ2-3
d_gene: .

CDR3aa: CASSQERGNKETQYF
CDR3nt: TGCGCCAGCAGCCAAGAGCGGGGGAACAAAGAGACCCAGTACTTC
v_gene: TRBV4-3
abundance: .
j_gene: TRBJ2-5
d_gene: TRBD2

CDR3aa: CASSPRTEAQHGYTF
CDR3nt: TGTGCCAGCAGTCCCCGGACGGAGGCCCAACATGGCTACACCTTC
v_gene: TRBV6-4
abundance: .
j_gene: TRBJ1-2
d_gene: .

CDR3aa: CASRSSGGETQYF
CDR3nt: TGTGCCAGCAGAAGTAGCGGGGGCGAGACCCAGTACTTC
v_gene: TRBV2
abundance: .
j_gene: TRBJ2-5
d_gene: TRBD2

CDR3aa: CASSPREGTGVTEAFF
CDR3nt: TGTGCCAGCTCACCACGAGAGGGGACAGGGGTAACTGAAGCTTTCTTT
v_gene: TRBV18
abundance: .
j_gene: TRBJ1-1
d_gene: TRBD1

CDR3aa: CASRGGDGPNQPQHF
CDR3nt: TGTGCCAGCAGAGGGGGCGATGGCCCCAATCAGCCCCAGCATTTT
v_gene: TRBV2
abundance: few
j_gene: TRBJ1-5
d_gene: TRBD1

CDR3aa: CASSQDGQRSYNSPLHF
CDR3nt: TGCGCCAGCAGCCAAGATGGACAGCGATCGTATAATTCACCCCTCCACTTT
v_gene: TRBV4-1
abundance: .
j_gene: TRBJ1-6
d_gene: .

CDR3aa: CASSQNLPSGRGRNGYTF
CDR3nt: TGTGCCAGTAGCCAAAACCTGCCCTCTGGCAGGGGGCGAAATGGCTACACCTTC
v_gene: TRBV19
abundance: once
j_gene: TRBJ1-2
d_gene: TRBD1

CDR3aa: CAWSFGDRGYGYTF
CDR3nt: TGTGCCTGGTCCTTCGGCGACAGGGGGTATGGCTACACCTTC
v_gene: TRBV30
abundance: .
j_gene: TRBJ1-2
d_gene: TRBD1

CDR3aa: CASSHNQRGGYTF
CDR3nt: TGTGCCAGCAGCCATAATCAGAGGGGGGGCTACACCTTC
v_gene: TRBV16
abundance: .
j_gene: TRBJ1-2
d_gene: .

CDR3aa: CASSYVGSGETQYF
CDR3nt: TGTGCCAGCAGTTACGTGGGCAGTGGAGAGACCCAGTACTTC
v_gene: TRBV6-5
abundance: .
j_gene: TRBJ2-5
d_gene: .

CDR3aa: CATSRAGAEAFF
CDR3nt: TGTGCCACCAGCAGAGCCGGGGCTGAAGCTTTCTTT
v_gene: TRBV15
abundance: .
j_gene: TRBJ1-1
d_gene: .

CDR3aa: CASSQDTGIQPQHF
CDR3nt: TGTGCCAGCAGCCAAGATACAGGGATTCAGCCCCAGCATTTT
v_gene: TRBV4-2
abundance: .
j_gene: TRBJ1-5
d_gene: .